The rows below give T cell receptor beta chains drawn from one sample of a study of shared clonotypes between healthy human individuals. Using immunoSEQ multiplex PCR, the repertoire was profiled, and TCRdb retains in-frame clones only, with some absent. The table shows millions of clones, with 95% occurring only once. The sequenced material came from naive CD4+ T cells sorted from blood. The receptors derive from a man aged 18 to 29 in good health. Both conserved end residues are part of each CDR3. Fields, in order: D gene, J gene, V gene, clone size, CDR3 protein, CDR3 DNA. D genes are given only for firm matches. Some rows mark clone size as missing; the rest say once, few, many or name a class of expanded clone.

.	TRBJ2-5	TRBV10-3	.	CAISESLGGEETQYF	TGTGCCATCAGTGAGTCGTTGGGGGGCGAGGAGACCCAGTACTTC
.	TRBJ1-5	TRBV2	.	CASSEAGGEAQHF	TGTGCCAGCAGTGAAGCGGGGGGTGAGGCCCAGCATTTT
TRBD1	TRBJ1-4	TRBV2	.	CASGETGINEKLFF	TGTGCCAGCGGGGAGACAGGGATTAATGAAAAACTGTTTTTT
TRBD2	TRBJ2-6	TRBV27	.	CASRRTSAVSGANVLTF	TGTGCCAGCCGTCGGACTAGTGCAGTCTCTGGGGCCAACGTCCTGACTTTC
TRBD2	TRBJ2-2	TRBV4-3	once	CASSQGVTSGNTGELFF	TGCGCCAGCAGCCAAGGGGTAACTAGCGGGAACACCGGGGAGCTGTTTTTT
.	TRBJ2-7	TRBV28	.	CASSLSDRGGVREYF	TGTGCCAGCAGTTTATCCGATAGAGGGGGGGTAAGGGAGTACTTC
TRBD1	TRBJ1-4	TRBV30	.	CAWTMGQGFEKLFF	TGTGCCTGGACTATGGGACAGGGTTTTGAAAAACTGTTTTTT
.	TRBJ2-7	TRBV7-2	once	CASSPLFESYEQYF	TGTGCCAGCAGCCCGTTATTCGAAAGCTACGAGCAGTACTTC
TRBD1	TRBJ1-3	TRBV18	.	CASSPRDSGNTIYF	TGTGCCAGCTCACCCCGGGACAGTGGAAACACCATATATTTT
.	TRBJ2-3	TRBV2	.	CASSERLVPTDTQYF	TGTGCCAGCAGTGAACGGTTAGTCCCCACAGATACGCAGTATTTT
.	TRBJ1-2	TRBV27	.	CASSQRGDGYTF	TGTGCCAGCAGCCAAAGGGGTGATGGCTACACCTTC
TRBD1	TRBJ2-2	TRBV29-1	.	CSVPGTGNTGELFF	TGCAGCGTTCCCGGGACAGGTAACACCGGGGAGCTGTTTTTT
TRBD2	TRBJ2-3	TRBV9	.	CASSAGFGSGREDTQYF	TGTGCCAGCAGCGCCGGGTTTGGTAGCGGGAGGGAAGATACGCAGTATTTT
.	TRBJ2-1	TRBV27	.	CASSLEPGRNEQFF	TGTGCCAGCAGTTTAGAGCCGGGACGGAATGAGCAGTTCTTC
TRBD2	TRBJ2-5	TRBV2	once	CASRAGSRETQYF	TGTGCCAGCAGAGCGGGGTCCCGGGAGACCCAGTACTTC
TRBD2	TRBJ2-1	TRBV4-3	.	CASSQEASGNEQFF	TGCGCCAGCAGCCAAGAGGCTAGCGGCAATGAGCAGTTCTTC
.	TRBJ1-5	TRBV2	.	CASSGRASQPQHF	TGTGCCAGCAGTGGCAGGGCGAGTCAGCCCCAGCATTTT
.	TRBJ2-7	TRBV11-2	.	CASIKTPGTLLGEQYF	TGTGCCAGCATCAAAACCCCCGGGACACTCCTTGGCGAGCAGTACTTC
TRBD1	TRBJ2-1	TRBV5-1	.	CASNRDSNNEQFF	TGCGCCAGCAACCGGGACAGTAACAATGAGCAGTTCTTC
.	TRBJ2-1	TRBV28	.	CASSSPGAASYNEQFF	TGTGCCAGCAGCTCGCCCGGGGCGGCCTCCTACAATGAGCAGTTCTTC
TRBD2	TRBJ2-2	TRBV4-3	once	CASSLLAGEFAGGLFF	TGCGCCAGCAGCCTTCTAGCGGGAGAGTTCGCCGGGGGGCTGTTTTTT
.	TRBJ1-6	TRBV28	.	CATRWGDSYNSPLHF	TGTGCCACCAGGTGGGGCGACTCCTATAATTCACCCCTCCACTTT
.	TRBJ2-7	TRBV6-5	once	CASSSYPGPGRMEQYF	TGTGCCAGCAGTTCCTATCCGGGACCCGGAAGGATGGAGCAGTACTTC
TRBD1	TRBJ2-3	TRBV4-2	.	CASSPRQGTDTQYF	TGTGCCAGCAGCCCCCGACAGGGGACAGATACGCAGTATTTT
.	TRBJ1-4	TRBV27	.	CASSAGGLGEKLFF	TGTGCCAGCTCGGCGGGGGGGTTAGGAGAAAAACTGTTTTTT
.	TRBJ1-2	TRBV2	.	CASSRDGANYGYTF	TGTGCCAGCAGTCGGGACGGTGCTAACTATGGCTACACCTTC
.	TRBJ1-1	TRBV15	.	CATSREPGSNTEAFF	TGTGCCACCAGCAGAGAACCGGGCTCAAACACTGAAGCTTTCTTT
.	TRBJ1-4	TRBV27	.	CASSLSGALGEKLFF	TGTGCCAGCAGTTTATCGGGGGCGCTTGGAGAAAAACTGTTTTTT
.	TRBJ1-2	TRBV30	.	CAWKGVSYGYTF	TGTGCCTGGAAGGGTGTGTCCTATGGCTACACCTTC
.	TRBJ2-7	TRBV30	.	CAWSGLYEQYF	TGTGCCTGGAGTGGCCTCTACGAGCAGTACTTC
.	TRBJ1-5	TRBV18	.	CASSPGIDQPQHF	TGTGCCAGCTCACCAGGAATCGATCAGCCCCAGCATTTT
.	TRBJ2-3	TRBV5-4	.	CASSDTQDTQYF	TGTGCCAGCAGCGACACACAGGATACGCAGTATTTT
TRBD1	TRBJ1-4	TRBV7-6	.	CASSYQTGGAAEKLFF	TGTGCCAGCAGCTACCAAACAGGGGGCGCAGCTGAAAAACTGTTTTTT
TRBD1	TRBJ1-5	TRBV28	.	CAGRTGINQPQHF	TGTGCCGGAAGGACAGGGATCAATCAGCCCCAGCATTTT
.	TRBJ1-2	TRBV25-1	.	CASSARVFNGYTF	TGTGCCAGCAGTGCTAGGGTCTTTAATGGCTACACCTTC
.	TRBJ1-1	TRBV18	.	CASSQASGFFAEAFF	TGTGCCAGCTCACAGGCCAGCGGGTTCTTTGCTGAAGCTTTCTTT
.	TRBJ2-5	TRBV4-3	.	CASSQAPTGNQETQYF	TGCGCCAGCAGCCAAGCCCCGACAGGAAACCAAGAGACCCAGTACTTC
.	TRBJ2-5	TRBV23-1	.	CASSQRRRRRETQYF	TGCGCCAGCAGTCAACGGCGCCGGCGGCGAGAGACCCAGTACTTC
.	TRBJ1-6	TRBV5-1	once	CASSVGHADYNSPLHF	TGCGCCAGCAGCGTAGGACACGCCGACTATAATTCACCCCTCCACTTT
TRBD2	TRBJ2-1	TRBV28	.	CATIPGLVIDYNEQFF	TGTGCCACTATCCCGGGACTAGTCATTGATTACAATGAGCAGTTCTTC
TRBD2	TRBJ2-1	TRBV6-5	.	CASSTGLAGENEQFF	TGTGCCAGCAGCACCGGACTAGCGGGAGAGAATGAGCAGTTCTTC
TRBD2	TRBJ2-7	TRBV6-5	.	CASSYSATSGYYEQYF	TGTGCCAGCAGTTACTCGGCGACTAGCGGGTACTACGAGCAGTACTTC